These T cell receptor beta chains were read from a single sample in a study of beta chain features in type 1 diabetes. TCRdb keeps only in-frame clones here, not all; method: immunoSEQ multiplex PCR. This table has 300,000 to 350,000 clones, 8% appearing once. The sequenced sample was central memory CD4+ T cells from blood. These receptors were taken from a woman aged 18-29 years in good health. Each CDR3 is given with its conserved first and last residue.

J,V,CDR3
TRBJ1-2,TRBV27,CASSFQGSNYGYTF
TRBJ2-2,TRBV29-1,CSVRQYTGELFF
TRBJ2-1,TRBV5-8,CASNRVAEQFF
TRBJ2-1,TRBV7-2,CASSLMGGTSYNEQFF
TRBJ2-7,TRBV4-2,CASSRLTGGYEQYF
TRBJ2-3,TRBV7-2,CASSFLSARDTQYF
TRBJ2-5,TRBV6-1,CASREPGMDGQYF
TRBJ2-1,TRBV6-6,CASRGDREGQFF
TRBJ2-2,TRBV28,CASSKTSGTGELFF
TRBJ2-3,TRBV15,CATGTGGRADTQYF
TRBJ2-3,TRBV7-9,CASSLRSLNTDTQYF
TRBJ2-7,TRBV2,CASTREGQSYEQYF
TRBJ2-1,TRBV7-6,CASSLRTGRDEQFF
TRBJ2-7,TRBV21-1,CASSRVGSYEQYF
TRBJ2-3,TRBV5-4,CASSNLAGGPGDTQYF
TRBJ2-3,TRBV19,CASTSRDASTDTQYF
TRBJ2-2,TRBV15,CATSRGGTLNTGELFF
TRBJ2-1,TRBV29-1,CSVKLAYEQFF
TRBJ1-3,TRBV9,CASSVALRSTPGNTIYF
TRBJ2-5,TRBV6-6,CASSLQGALGQETQYF
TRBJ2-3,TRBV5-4,CASSYGLATDTQYF
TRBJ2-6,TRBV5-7,CASSLFPGANVLTF
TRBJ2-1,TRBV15,CATREPGLAGVGGFEQFF
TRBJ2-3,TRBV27,CASSSLGDTQYF
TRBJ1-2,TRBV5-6,CASSFGGTVNYGYTF
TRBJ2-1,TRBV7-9,CASSRGDRVWQFF
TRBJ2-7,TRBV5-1,CASSEGTSSYEQYF
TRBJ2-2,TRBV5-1,CASSPLGTGELFF
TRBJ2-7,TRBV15,CATSTLGLAGGREQYF
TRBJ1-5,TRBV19,CASSIRPTNRRDSNQPQHF
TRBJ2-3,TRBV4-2,CASSQEVDTDTQYF
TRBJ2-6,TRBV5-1,CASSLRVQGGANVLTF
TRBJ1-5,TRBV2,CASHWDSWGPQHF
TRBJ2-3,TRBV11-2,CASRRPGYFTDTQYF
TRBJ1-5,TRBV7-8,CASSWVSSPYSNQPQHF
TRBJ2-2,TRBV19,CASSYGTGITGELFF
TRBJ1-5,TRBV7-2,CASSTRGGRDQPQHF
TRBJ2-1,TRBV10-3,CAISAGTSGSKLF
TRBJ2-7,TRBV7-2,CASSLEGTRNYEQYF
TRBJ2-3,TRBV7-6,CASSPGPVLGDTQYF
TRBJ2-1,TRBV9,CASSPGRPDNEQFF
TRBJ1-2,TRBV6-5,CASRNTGSAYGYTF
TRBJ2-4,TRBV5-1,CASSKGQRTIQYF
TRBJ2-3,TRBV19,CASSMGTTDTQYF
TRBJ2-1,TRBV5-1,CASSLQGSSYNEQFF
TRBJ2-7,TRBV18,CASSRIPGLAGGREQYF